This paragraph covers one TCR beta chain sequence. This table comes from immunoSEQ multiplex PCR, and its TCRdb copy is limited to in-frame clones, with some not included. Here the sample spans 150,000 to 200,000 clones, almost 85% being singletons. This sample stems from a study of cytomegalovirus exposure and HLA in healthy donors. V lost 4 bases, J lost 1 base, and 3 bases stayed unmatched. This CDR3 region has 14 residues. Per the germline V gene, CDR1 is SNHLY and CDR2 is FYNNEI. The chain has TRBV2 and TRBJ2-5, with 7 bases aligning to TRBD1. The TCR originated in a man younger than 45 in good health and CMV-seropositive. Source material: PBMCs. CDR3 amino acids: CASSAQGVQETQYF. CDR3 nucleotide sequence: TGTGCCAGCAGTGCCCAGGGGGTCCAAGAGACCCAGTACTTC.